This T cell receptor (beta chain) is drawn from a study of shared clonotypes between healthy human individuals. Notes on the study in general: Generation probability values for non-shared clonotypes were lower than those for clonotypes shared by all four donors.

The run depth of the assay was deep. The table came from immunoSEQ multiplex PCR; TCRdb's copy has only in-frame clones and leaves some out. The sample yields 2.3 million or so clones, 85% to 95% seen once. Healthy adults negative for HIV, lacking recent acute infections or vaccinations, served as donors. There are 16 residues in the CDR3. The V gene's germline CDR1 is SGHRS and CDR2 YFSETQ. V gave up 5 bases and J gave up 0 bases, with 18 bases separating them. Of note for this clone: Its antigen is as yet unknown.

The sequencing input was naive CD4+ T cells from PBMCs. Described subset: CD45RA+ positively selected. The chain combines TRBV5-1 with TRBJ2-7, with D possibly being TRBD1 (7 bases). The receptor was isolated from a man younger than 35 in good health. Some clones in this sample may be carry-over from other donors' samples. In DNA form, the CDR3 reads TGCGCCAGCAGGCTAGGGGGCGCGGGGAGCTCCTACGAGCAGTACTTC. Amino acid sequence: CASRLGGAGSSYEQYF.